This TCR beta chain appears in the sequencing data of a study of blood T cell repertoires in COVID-19. Study-wide context: The samples span acute and convalescent COVID-19 from the United States, Italy and Spain.

Unmatched junction bases numbered 4, after V lost 4 bases and J lost 1 base. CDR3 length: 14 amino acids. Germline V gene data show CDR1 as SQVTM and CDR2 as ANQGSEA. Assay used: immunoSEQ multiplex PCR; TCRdb lists only in-frame clones, some missing. The sample contains roughly 220,000 clones, 80% to 90% of which appear only once. In terms of age and location, participants ranged from about 18 to 100 years and lived in about two dozen US areas. The sequence derives from a woman aged 40-49 years with acute COVID-19. Sequencing input: PBMCs or T cells enriched from blood (not recorded which). J is TRBJ1-1 and V is TRBV29-1; 9 bases are a match to TRBD1. In DNA form, the CDR3 reads TGCAGCGTTGTTATGGACAGGGGGAACACTGAAGCTTTCTTT. This sequence encodes CSVVMDRGNTEAFF. The whole variable domain, filled in from reference TRBV29-1 and TRBJ1-1, reads SAVISQKPSRDICQRGTSLTIQCQVDSQVTMMFWYRQQPGQSLTLIATANQGSEATYESGFVIDKFPISRPNLTFSTLTVSNMSPEDSSIYLCSVVMDRGNTEAFFGQGTRLTVV.